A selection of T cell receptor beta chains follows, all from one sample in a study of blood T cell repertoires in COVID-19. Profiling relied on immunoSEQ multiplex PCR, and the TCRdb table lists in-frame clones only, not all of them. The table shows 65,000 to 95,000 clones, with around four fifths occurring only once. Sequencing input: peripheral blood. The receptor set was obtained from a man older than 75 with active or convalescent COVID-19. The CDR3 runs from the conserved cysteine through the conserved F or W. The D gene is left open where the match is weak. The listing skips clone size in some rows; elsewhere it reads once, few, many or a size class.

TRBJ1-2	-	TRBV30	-	CAWSVGGLGYTF	TGTGCCTGGAGTGTGGGGGGGCTTGGCTACACCTTC
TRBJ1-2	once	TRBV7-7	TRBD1	CASSFFHPPKREQGLTDGYTF	TGTGCTAGCAGCTTTTTCCACCCTCCCAAAAGGGAACAGGGGCTAACTGATGGCTACACCTTC
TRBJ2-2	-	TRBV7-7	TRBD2	CASSFLSPSSGGRGGELFF	TGTGCTAGCAGCTTTCTATCCCCCTCTAGCGGGGGGCGAGGCGGGGAGCTGTTTTTT
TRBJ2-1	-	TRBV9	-	CASSGQGFQYNEQFF	TGTGCCAGCAGCGGCCAGGGTTTCCAGTACAATGAGCAGTTCTTC
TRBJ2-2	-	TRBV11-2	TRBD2	CASRRTSPNTGELFF	TGTGCCAGCAGAAGGACTAGCCCAAACACCGGGGAGCTGTTTTTT
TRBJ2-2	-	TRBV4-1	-	CASSPNTRGDLVELFF	TGCGCCAGCAGCCCAAATACCAGGGGGGACCTGGTTGAGCTGTTTTTT
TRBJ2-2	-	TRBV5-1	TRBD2	CASSLLAGGRTGELFF	TGCGCCAGCAGCCTGCTAGCGGGGGGACGCACCGGGGAGCTGTTTTTT
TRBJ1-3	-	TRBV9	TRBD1	CASSVGEGTGGNTIYF	TGTGCCAGCAGCGTGGGGGAGGGGACAGGAGGAAACACCATATATTTT
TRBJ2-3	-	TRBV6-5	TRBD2	CASSKRLAGVSKDF	TGTGCCAGCAGTAAACGACTAGCGGGAGTAAGCAAGGATTTT
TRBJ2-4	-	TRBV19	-	CASTANRGGNIQYF	TGTGCCAGTACCGCAAACAGGGGGGGTAACATTCAGTACTTC
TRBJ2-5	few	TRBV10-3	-	CAISGQIQETQYF	TGTGCCATCAGTGGACAGATCCAAGAGACCCAGTACTTC
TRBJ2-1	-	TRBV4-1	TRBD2	CASSQALSASGYNEQFF	TGCGCCAGCAGCCAAGCCCTATCGGCTAGCGGATACAATGAGCAGTTCTTC
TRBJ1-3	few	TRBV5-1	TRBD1	CASSAQGAHTIYF	TGCGCCAGCAGCGCCCAGGGGGCTCACACCATATATTTT
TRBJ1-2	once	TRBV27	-	CASSLNSQGIGGYTF	TGTGCCAGCAGTTTAAATTCCCAGGGGATCGGTGGCTACACCTTC
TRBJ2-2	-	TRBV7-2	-	CASSYSGGPGELFF	TGTGCCAGCAGCTATTCGGGGGGCCCCGGGGAGCTGTTTTTT
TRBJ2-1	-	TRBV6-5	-	CASSSTAARNEQFF	TGTGCCAGCAGCTCGACCGCTGCGCGGAATGAGCAGTTCTTC
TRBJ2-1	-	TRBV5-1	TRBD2	CASRRGGLRNEQFF	TGCGCCAGCAGACGGGGGGGCCTTAGGAATGAGCAGTTCTTC
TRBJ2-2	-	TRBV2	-	CASSQSGPGTGELFF	TGTGCCAGCAGTCAGTCTGGGCCGGGGACCGGGGAGCTGTTTTTT
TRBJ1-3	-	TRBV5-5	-	CASSYDDSGTYGNTIYF	TGTGCCAGCAGCTACGATGATAGCGGGACGTACGGAAACACCATATATTTT
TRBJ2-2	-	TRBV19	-	CASSGYYSGNTGELFF	TGTGCCAGTAGTGGATATTACTCGGGGAACACCGGGGAGCTGTTTTTT
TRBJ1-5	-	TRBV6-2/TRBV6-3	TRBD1	CASSYEGASNQPQHF	TGTGCCAGCAGTTACGAGGGGGCGAGCAATCAGCCCCAGCATTTT
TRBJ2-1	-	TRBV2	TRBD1	CASKYSLQGEQFF	TGTGCCAGCAAATACTCTCTACAGGGGGAGCAGTTCTTC
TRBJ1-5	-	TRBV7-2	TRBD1	CASSSQGQGVNQPQHF	TGTGCCAGCAGCTCCCAGGGACAGGGAGTCAATCAGCCCCAGCATTTT
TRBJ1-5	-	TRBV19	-	CASRRVGASNQPQHF	TGTGCCAGTAGAAGGGTGGGAGCTAGCAATCAGCCCCAGCATTTT
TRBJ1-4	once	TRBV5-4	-	CASSFGGQATGMEKLFF	TGTGCCAGCAGCTTCGGTGGTCAGGCGACCGGAATGGAAAAACTGTTTTTT
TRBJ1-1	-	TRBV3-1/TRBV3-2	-	CASSLRGNTEAFF	TGTGCCAGCAGCCTTAGGGGGAACACTGAAGCTTTCTTT
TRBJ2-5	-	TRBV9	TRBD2	CASSASAGAGAGTQYF	TGTGCCAGCAGCGCCTCAGCGGGAGCTGGGGCAGGGACCCAGTACTTC
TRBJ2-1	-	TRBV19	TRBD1	CASSTGQTYNEQFF	TGTGCCAGTAGTACGGGACAGACATACAATGAGCAGTTCTTC